These 31 T cell receptor beta chains originate from one sample sequenced in a study of human T cells and chemical hapten exposure. Time point here: patch test 2, 6 weeks after DPC sensitization. The treatment: therapeutic diphenylcyclopropenone sensitization with weekly scalp DPC. TCRdb analysed the RACE reads with MiXCR anew, one entry per CDR3 protein. The sample gives 75,000 to 90,000 distinct CDR3 sequences, 8% to 13% of which show up once; around 5% is in the top ten. The material sequenced was whole blood, taken in connection with sensitization to the hapten diphenylcyclopropenone (DPC). These receptor sequences come from a woman aged 50 to 65 with alopecia areata. Some clones in this sample may be carry-over from other donors' samples.

This clonotype was seen many times. The chain couples TRBV10-3 to TRBJ2-1; 7 bases line up with TRBD1. The germline V gene has CDR1 ENHRY and CDR2 SYGVKD. Trimming took 2 bases from V and 1 from J; bases not matched to a gene: 2. CDR3 length: 15 amino acids. CDR3 residues: CAISEETGSYNEQFF. DNA of the CDR3: TGTGCCATCAGTGAGGAGACAGGGTCCTACAATGAGCAGTTCTTC.

This clonotype was picked up many times. The genes are TRBV18 and TRBJ1-5; no reliable D call. The V and J ends lost 1 base and 0 bases respectively, with 10 bases between them. The CDR3 has 16 amino acids. Germline V gene data show CDR1 as KGHSH and CDR2 as LQKENI. CDR3 in DNA: TGTGCCAGCTCACCACACGGGGATATTAGCAATCAGCCCCAGCATTTT. This encodes CASSPHGDISNQPQHF.

V and J are TRBV6-1 and TRBJ1-1, with TRBD1 as a possible D gene (6 bases). In germline, CDR1 is MNHNS, CDR2 SASEGT. This CDR3 region has 15 residues. Trimming took off 3 bases at V and 4 bases at J, with 15 bases between the two ends. CDR3: CASSERKGGFTEAFF. The CDR3 DNA is TGTGCCAGCAGTGAGCGAAAGGGGGGATTCACTGAAGCTTTCTTT.

The chain couples TRBV9 to TRBJ2-3, with a tentative D call TRBD1 (6 bases). CDR1 and CDR2 from the germline V gene are SGDLS and YYNGEE. Deletions cut 0 bases from V and 2 bases from J, with 13 bases between. This CDR3 contains 16 residues. The CDR3 bases are TGTGCCAGCAGCGTAGAGGGCAGGGGCTACACAGATACGCAGTATTTT. It translates to CASSVEGRGYTDTQYF.

Many counts were recorded for this clonotype. The V call is TRBV27, the J call TRBJ2-2, with 8 nucleotides matching TRBD2. The CDR3 loop spans 15 amino acids. The J segment lost 5 bases and the V segment lost 5 bases, leaving 7 bases of the junction unmatched. Germline values: CDR1 MNHEY, CDR2 SMNVEV (reference sequence). This chain's CDR3 is CASSRGGKWTGELFF. The CDR3 nucleotides are TGTGCCAGCAGTCGCGGGGGGAAATGGACCGGGGAGCTGTTTTTT.

At least ten counts were recorded for this clonotype. V gene TRBV7-2 combines with J gene TRBJ2-1, with TRBD2 matching over 10 bases. The CDR3 extends over 17 amino acids. Germline loops: CDR1 SGHTA, CDR2 FQGNSA. V lost 6 bases to trimming and J lost 2 bases; unmatched junction nucleotides: 10. CDR3 coding DNA: TGTGCCAGCAGGGGTAGACTAGCGGGCCAGCCCTACAATGAGCAGTTCTTC. Translated: CASRGRLAGQPYNEQFF.

With regard to this clonotype: A much larger clone is a single base away; this may be a read error. This sequence joins TRBV10-3 and TRBJ2-5; D gene uncertain. V lost 0 bases to trimming and J lost 4 bases, with 3 bases between them. The CDR3 runs to 12 residues. CDR1 ENHRY and CDR2 SYGVKD come from the germline V gene. CDR3 nucleotide sequence: TGTGCCATCAGTGAGTCCCGAGAGACCCAGTACTTC. As protein: CAISESRETQYF.

The sample holds many counts of this clonotype. This chain joins TRBV7-9 and TRBJ2-2, with 9 positions matching TRBD2. The CDR3 totals 16 residues. With V trimmed by 8 bases and J by 5 bases, 12 bases remained unmatched. Germline V gene sequence: CDR1 SEHNR, CDR2 FQNEAQ (reference sequence). The CDR3 DNA follows: TGTGCCAGCCGCGAAGCACTAGCGGGTCAAACCGGGGAGCTGTTTTTT. Translating gives CASREALAGQTGELFF.

This clonotype was picked up many times. The CDR3 protein is CSVGLAGGYEQYF. CDR3 DNA sequence: TGCAGCGTCGGACTAGCGGGAGGGTACGAGCAGTACTTC. The chain uses TRBV29-1 and TRBJ2-7, with 15 bases that match TRBD2. V trimming: 6 bases; J trimming: 4 bases; junction bases outside the gene matches: 1. Germline-derived CDR1 and CDR2 are SQVTM and ANQGSEA. The CDR3 runs to 13 residues.

V and J are TRBV12-3 or TRBV12-4 and TRBJ2-3; D possibly corresponds to TRBD1 (6 bases). Between the trimmed V and J ends, which lost 6 bases and 4 bases, there was a span of 14 bases. This CDR3 has 14 amino acids. CDR3 sequence (DNA): TGTGCCAGCAGAGACAAGGGACACGCAGATACGCAGTATTTT. As protein: CASRDKGHADTQYF.

This clonotype was seen at least ten times. J is TRBJ2-7 and V is TRBV2; 11 bases match TRBD2. In germline, CDR1 is SNHLY, CDR2 FYNNEI. The CDR3 consists of 19 residues. With 0 bases clipped from V and 6 bases from J, the junction kept 16 bases outside the gene matches. CDR3 in DNA: TGTGCCAGCAGTGAAGCTCTTCTTAGCGGGAGGGACGCTCAATTCGAGCAGTACTTC. Protein sequence: CASSEALLSGRDAQFEQYF. Looking up the rest from reference TRBV2 and TRBJ2-7 gives the full variable domain: EPEVTQTPSHQVTQMGQEVILRCVPISNHLYFYWYRQILGQKVEFLVSFYNNEISEKSEIFDDQFSVERPDGSNFTLKIRSTKLEDSAMYFCASSEALLSGRDAQFEQYFGPGTRLTVT.

The gene calls are TRBV7-2 and TRBJ2-7; possibly TRBD2 for D (5 bases). The CDR3 totals 16 residues. Trimming removed 3 bases at V and 10 bases at J, with 25 bases between. The germline CDR1 and CDR2 sequences are SGHTA and FQGNSA. CDR3 in amino acids: CASSLKEEGERPGQYF. The CDR3 DNA follows: TGTGCCAGCAGCTTGAAAGAAGAGGGAGAGCGCCCCGGTCAGTACTTC.

This clonotype has at least ten counts. The genes are TRBV27 and TRBJ2-1; D is undetermined. The CDR3 consists of 14 residues. Trimming removed 6 bases at V and 2 bases at J, with 11 bases between. The germline V gene has CDR1 MNHEY and CDR2 SMNVEV (reference sequence). The CDR3 DNA reads TGTGCCAGCAGATCCTACTCCGCCTACAATGAGCAGTTCTTC. Residues: CASRSYSAYNEQFF.

In DNA, the CDR3 is TGTGCCAGCTCACCATCTAGCCGTCAGGGCGAGCAGTACTTC. Translated, it gives CASSPSSRQGEQYF. The V gene is TRBV18, the J gene TRBJ2-7; possibly TRBD1 or TRBD2 for D (5 bases each). The V end was cut by 2 bases, the J end by 6 bases, with 14 bases between. The CDR3 is 14 residues long. Germline-derived CDR1 and CDR2 are KGHSH and LQKENI.

This clonotype was seen many times. The chain uses TRBV7-2 and TRBJ2-7; 14 positions match TRBD2. CDR3 length equals 19 residues. The germline V gene encodes CDR1 SGHTA and CDR2 FQGNSA. V lost 2 bases to trimming and J lost 4 bases; unmatched junction nucleotides: 13. CDR3 protein: CASSLRRPGTSGSLYEQYF. CDR3 coding DNA: TGTGCCAGCAGCTTAAGGCGCCCCGGGACTAGCGGGAGTTTATACGAGCAGTACTTC.

The chain has TRBV18 and TRBJ1-5; tentatively, D is TRBD1 (5 bases). The CDR3 covers 17 residues. Looked up from germline, CDR1 is KGHSH and CDR2 is LQKENI. V lost 2 bases to trimming and J lost 3 bases, with 17 bases between them. CDR3 sequence reads: CASSPYQTVRANQPQHF. Written as DNA, the CDR3 is TGTGCCAGCTCACCATACCAAACGGTCAGGGCCAATCAGCCCCAGCATTTT.

The chain has TRBV21-1 and TRBJ1-2. TRBV21-1 is annotated as a pseudogene. The CDR3 totals 14 residues. The CDR3, as DNA: TGTGCCAGCAGCAAAGCTCGACCCAGCTATGGCTACACCTTC. Translation: CASSKARPSYGYTF.

This clonotype has ten or more counts. The chain joins TRBV28 to TRBJ2-1; the match to TRBD2 covers 9 bases. The CDR3 runs to 18 residues. Germline V gene lookup returns CDR1 MDHEN and CDR2 SYDVKM. The V segment lost 5 bases and the J segment 9 bases; nucleotides outside the gene matches: 20. CDR3 amino acids: CASSPPPKEAGGPVEQFF. DNA of the CDR3: TGTGCCAGCAGTCCTCCCCCAAAGGAGGCGGGAGGGCCGGTTGAGCAGTTCTTC. The variable domain in full, with the rest retrieved from reference TRBV28 and TRBJ2-1, is DVKVTQSSRYLVKRTGEKVFLECVQDMDHENMFWYRQDPGLGLRLIYFSYDVKMKEKGDIPEGYSVSREKKERFSLILESASTNQTSMYLCASSPPPKEAGGPVEQFFGPGTRLTVL.

This clonotype appeared a few times. The chain recombines TRBV3-1 with TRBJ2-7; perhaps TRBD2 as D (5 bases). Germline V gene lookup returns CDR1 LGHDT and CDR2 YNNKEL (reference sequence). V lost 0 bases, J lost 3 bases, and 12 bases lay in between. The CDR3 is 15 amino acids. The chain's CDR3 is CASSQEGLGGYEQYF. DNA of the CDR3: TGTGCCAGCAGCCAAGAAGGCCTCGGAGGCTACGAGCAGTACTTC.

The table lists this clonotype with many counts. The rearrangement uses TRBV20-1 and TRBJ1-1, with a possible D match to TRBD1 (5 bases). The CDR3 contains 14 residues. Trimming shortened V by 4 bases and J by 1 base, and 13 bases separated the two germline ends. Germline V CDR1 and CDR2: DFQATT, SNEGSKA (reference sequence). DNA for the CDR3: TGCAGTGCTACTCGTAGGGGCTCGAACACTGAAGCTTTCTTT. This encodes CSATRRGSNTEAFF.

In its sample, this clonotype was seen many times. The rearrangement links TRBV3-1 to TRBJ1-2, with no clear D. V was clipped by 0 bases and J by 2 bases, with 10 bases between them. CDR3 size: 15 residues. The germline V gene has CDR1 LGHDT and CDR2 YNNKEL (reference sequence). The CDR3 loop is CASSQDGRKNYGYTF. The CDR3 DNA reads TGTGCCAGCAGCCAAGACGGCAGGAAAAACTATGGCTACACCTTC.

This clonotype was counted between two and nine times. This rearrangement joins TRBV4-3 to TRBJ2-3; D is uncertain. The germline gives CDR1 LGHNA, CDR2 YSLEER. V was shortened by 0 bases and J by 6 bases, with 13 bases between the two germline ends. The CDR3 totals 15 residues. CDR3 residues: CASSQDQAVGDTQYF. The CDR3, as DNA: TGCGCCAGCAGCCAAGATCAGGCAGTCGGGGATACGCAGTATTTT.

This clonotype was detected a few times. The chain couples TRBV5-1 to TRBJ1-1; D gene uncertain. The CDR3 extends over 15 amino acids. V gave up 4 bases and J gave up 0 bases, with 13 bases separating them. Per the germline V gene, CDR1 is SGHRS and CDR2 is YFSETQ. This chain's CDR3 is CASSLVVSMNTEAFF. The CDR3 DNA reads as TGCGCCAGCAGCCTGGTCGTTTCCATGAACACTGAAGCTTTCTTT.

This clonotype was seen at least ten times. This chain uses TRBV11-2 with TRBJ2-2; TRBD2 might be the D (6 bases). CDR3 length: 15 residues. Germline values: CDR1 SGHAT, CDR2 FQNNGV. The V end lost 5 bases, the J end lost 0 bases, and 10 bases lay between the germline ends. CDR3 region: CASSRGLANTGELFF. The CDR3 nucleotides are TGTGCCAGCAGCAGGGGACTCGCGAACACCGGGGAGCTGTTTTTT.

CDR3 protein: CSARDIIGLGGGDTQYF. The CDR3 DNA is TGCAGTGCTAGAGATATTATCGGTCTCGGCGGGGGGGATACGCAGTATTTT. V and J are TRBV20-1 and TRBJ2-3; 8 nucleotides align to TRBD2. The CDR3 sequence is 17 residues long. The germline CDR1 and CDR2 sequences are DFQATT and SNEGSKA (reference sequence). The ends lost 0 bases at V and 6 bases at J; junction bases unmatched: 14.

There are many counts of this clonotype. The J gene is TRBJ2-3, the V gene TRBV12-3 or TRBV12-4; D gene unclear. The CDR3 length is 14 residues. Trimming left V 6 bases short and J 7 bases short, with 17 bases between. CDR3 nucleotide sequence: TGTGCCAGCAGCCTACAATCAGGAACCAATACGCAGTATTTT. Translated, it gives CASSLQSGTNTQYF.

This clonotype was recorded many times. The CDR3, as DNA: TGTGCCAGCAGCTTGCAGGGGACAGGGACTAATGAAAAACTGTTTTTT. Translating it yields CASSLQGTGTNEKLFF. This rearrangement joins TRBV5-6 to TRBJ1-4; TRBD1 agrees at 9 bases. Per the germline V gene, CDR1 is SGHDT and CDR2 is YYEEEE. V was clipped by 1 base and J by 2 bases; unmatched bases: 3. There are 16 residues in the CDR3.

There are many counts of this clonotype. The rearrangement joins TRBV11-3 to TRBJ2-3; 9 positions agree with TRBD2. The CDR3 is 18 amino acids. The germline gives CDR1 SGHNT, CDR2 YENEEA. V was pared by 5 bases and J by 4 bases, with 16 bases of the junction left unmatched. CDR3 DNA sequence: TGTGCCAGCAGCAGGGGTCGGCGGGAGGGCCCTCACGCAGATACGCAGTATTTT. It specifies CASSRGRREGPHADTQYF.

In this sample, this clonotype turned up many times. V usage is TRBV13 and J usage is TRBJ2-2; 12 bases match TRBD2. Germline V gene sequence: CDR1 PRHDT, CDR2 FYEKMQ (reference sequence). CDR3 size: 17 residues. Trimming at V came to 5 bases and at J to 0 bases, leaving 4 bases not matched to a gene. The CDR3 is CASSPTSGRPNTGELFF. DNA of the CDR3: TGTGCCAGCAGCCCCACTAGCGGGAGGCCGAACACCGGGGAGCTGTTTTTT.

This clonotype was detected many times. This sequence joins TRBV28 and TRBJ2-7; 9 bases are shared with TRBD1. V lost 10 bases and J lost 3; bases outside the gene matches: 10. This CDR3 contains 14 residues. Germline V gene lookup returns CDR1 MDHEN and CDR2 SYDVKM. Here the CDR3 DNA reads TGTGCCACCAAAACCGGGACAGGGATCTACGAGCAGTACTTC. This sequence encodes CATKTGTGIYEQYF.

This clonotype was counted a few times. This rearrangement joins TRBV6-1 to TRBJ2-1; 8 bases match TRBD2. CDR1 and CDR2 from the germline V gene are MNHNS and SASEGT. The CDR3 extends over 14 amino acids. After removal of 7 bases from V and 5 bases from J, the junction contained 7 bases not matched to a gene. The CDR3 loop is CASMYSGRHNEQFF. CDR3 DNA sequence: TGTGCCAGCATGTACAGCGGGAGACACAATGAGCAGTTCTTC.